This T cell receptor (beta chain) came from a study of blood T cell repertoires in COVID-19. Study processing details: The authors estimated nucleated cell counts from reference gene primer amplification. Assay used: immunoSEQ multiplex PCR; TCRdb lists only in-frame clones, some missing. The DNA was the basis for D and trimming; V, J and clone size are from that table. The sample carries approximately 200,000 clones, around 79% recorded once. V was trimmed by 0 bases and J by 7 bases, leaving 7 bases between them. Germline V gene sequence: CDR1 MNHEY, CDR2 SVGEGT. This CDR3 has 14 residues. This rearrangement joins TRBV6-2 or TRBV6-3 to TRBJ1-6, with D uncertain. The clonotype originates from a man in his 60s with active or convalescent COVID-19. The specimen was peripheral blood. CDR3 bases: TGTGCCAGCAGTTACTCGGGCAGAAATTCACCCCTCCACTTT. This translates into CASSYSGRNSPLHF.